Presented here are 26 T cell receptor beta chains from one specimen sequenced in a study of blood T cell repertoires in COVID-19. Some clones are missing from TCRdb's copy, which holds only in-frame ones; the method was immunoSEQ multiplex PCR. There are some 31,000 clones in the sample; about 90% occur only once, and about 10% lies in the top ten. The sequencing input was peripheral blood. The receptors were sampled from a human donor with active COVID-19. The donor label of this sample is uncertain.

The chain uses TRBV7-3 and TRBJ2-3; 7 bases agree with TRBD2. V was pared by 5 bases and J by 0 bases, with 2 bases of the junction left unmatched. This CDR3 has 14 residues. Germline CDR1 SGHTA, CDR2 FQGTGA. CDR3 coding DNA: TGTGCCAGCAGCCCTAGCGGAAGCACAGATACGCAGTATTTT. This translates into CASSPSGSTDTQYF.

The rearrangement joins TRBV15 to TRBJ2-2; TRBD2 aligns across 10 bases. Per the germline V gene, CDR1 is LNHNV and CDR2 is YYDKDF (reference sequence). V shed 2 bases and J 5 bases; nucleotides not matched to a gene: 8. This CDR3 has 17 residues. The CDR3 loop reads CATSRTQAGGRTGELFF. CDR3 DNA sequence: TGTGCCACCAGCAGAACCCAAGCGGGGGGGCGGACCGGGGAGCTGTTTTTT.

This rearrangement joins TRBV5-4 to TRBJ1-3; no reliable D call. In germline, CDR1 is SGHNT, CDR2 YYREEE (reference sequence). V was clipped by 0 bases and J by 0 bases, with 13 bases between them. The CDR3 extends over 17 amino acids. In DNA, the CDR3 is TGTGCCAGCAGCTTGGGAGGGCAGACTCGCTCTGGAAACACCATATATTTT. Protein sequence: CASSLGGQTRSGNTIYF.

The chain recombines TRBV4-2 with TRBJ1-6; TRBD1 matches at 7 bases. Looked up from germline, CDR1 is LGHNA and CDR2 is YNFKEQ. V trimming: 2 bases; J trimming: 8 bases; junction bases outside the gene matches: 6. The CDR3 length is 15 residues. The CDR3 reads CASSQRQGKDSPLHF. CDR3 nucleotides: TGTGCCAGCAGCCAAAGACAGGGTAAGGATTCACCCCTCCACTTT.

V is TRBV4-2 and J is TRBJ1-5; D may be TRBD1 (5 bases). The V gene's germline CDR1 is LGHNA and CDR2 YNFKEQ. This CDR3 is built from 16 residues. V lost 1 base to trimming and J lost 2 bases, with 12 bases between them. The CDR3 here is CASSQAAGGGNQPQHF. CDR3 sequence (DNA): TGTGCCAGCAGCCAAGCAGCGGGGGGAGGCAATCAGCCCCAGCATTTT.

The chain is built from TRBV7-2 and TRBJ1-2; D not certain. Trimming shortened V by 3 bases and J by 1 base, and 9 bases separated the two germline ends. The CDR3 loop spans 14 amino acids. CDR1 SGHTA and CDR2 FQGNSA come from the germline V gene. CDR3 protein: CASSLTQLNYGYTF. In nucleotides, the CDR3 is TGTGCCAGCAGCTTGACACAGCTTAACTATGGCTACACCTTC. Complete variable domain (other parts from reference TRBV7-2 and TRBJ1-2): GAGVSQSPSNKVTEKGKDVELRCDPISGHTALYWYRQSLGQGLEFLIYFQGNSAPDKSGLPSDRFSAERTGGSVSTLTIQRTQQEDSAVYLCASSLTQLNYGYTFGSGTRLTVV.

The table lists this clone with a count of one. The chain links TRBV6-5 to TRBJ2-5, with 7 nucleotides matching TRBD1. V shed 6 bases, J shed 1 base, and the junction held 5 bases outside the gene matches. Germline V lookup: CDR1 MNHEY, CDR2 SVGAGI. This CDR3 spans 14 amino acids. CDR3 in DNA: TGTGCCAGCAGACTCCACAGGGGCCAAGAGACCCAGTACTTC. Protein: CASRLHRGQETQYF.

This chain connects TRBV4-2 to TRBJ1-5; D remains unclear. Germline CDR1 reads LGHNA; CDR2 reads YNFKEQ. V was cut by 5 bases and J by 4 bases, with 9 bases left in between. The CDR3 loop spans 13 amino acids. The CDR3 DNA reads TGTGCCAGCAGCGAAACGGGGAATCAGCCCCAGCATTTT. It encodes CASSETGNQPQHF.

The chain uses TRBV2 and TRBJ1-1; a possible D gene is TRBD1 (5 bases). The V end lost 6 bases, the J end lost 2 bases, and 10 bases lay between the germline ends. CDR1 is SNHLY and CDR2 is FYNNEI in the germline V gene. The CDR3 has 13 residues. The CDR3 DNA reads TGTGCCAGCAGCCCCCAGGGAAACACTGAAGCTTTCTTT. Encoded protein: CASSPQGNTEAFF.

V gene TRBV10-1 combines with J gene TRBJ1-6; 7 bases match TRBD1. Germline CDR1 and CDR2: WNHNN and SYGVQD (reference sequence). Losses at the gene ends were 3 bases for V and 9 bases for J; bases not matched to a gene: 8. The CDR3 consists of 15 residues. The CDR3 DNA reads TGCGCCAGCAGTGATCGGGACAGTCGGGGTTCACCCCTCCACTTT. The encoded protein is CASSDRDSRGSPLHF.

This clone was detected only a few times. This chain connects TRBV6-1 to TRBJ2-7; D unresolved. This CDR3 comprises 15 residues. V shed 2 bases and J shed 1 base, with 12 bases lying between them. CDR1 is MNHNS, CDR2 SASEGT, per germline. CDR3 protein: CASSETQSISYEQYF. CDR3 nucleotides: TGTGCCAGCAGTGAAACACAGTCCATATCCTACGAGCAGTACTTC.

This clone was picked up one time. The J gene is TRBJ2-5, the V gene TRBV3-1 (or the pseudogene TRBV3-2); TRBD2 matches at 7 bases. CDR1 is LGHDT, CDR2 YNNKEL, per germline (reference sequence). V shed 1 base, J shed 1 base, and the junction held 9 bases outside the gene matches. This CDR3 spans 17 amino acids. CDR3 in amino acids: CASSQAQTGGLQETQYF. CDR3 coding DNA: TGTGCCAGCAGCCAAGCGCAAACGGGGGGACTCCAAGAGACCCAGTACTTC.

This sequence joins TRBV15 and TRBJ1-1; D gene unclear. Trimming stripped 0 bases from V and 2 bases from J, with 19 bases between. This CDR3 has 18 residues. The germline V gene has CDR1 LNHNV and CDR2 YYDKDF (reference sequence). CDR3 sequence reads: CATSRDREALGYNTEAFF. CDR3 coding DNA: TGTGCCACCAGCAGAGATCGGGAGGCCCTAGGATATAACACTGAAGCTTTCTTT.

The rearrangement links TRBV11-2 to TRBJ1-2; 7 positions match TRBD1. V shed 5 bases, J shed 8 bases, and the junction held 17 bases outside the gene matches. The V gene's germline CDR1 is SGHAT and CDR2 FQNNGV. The CDR3 length is 16 residues. The CDR3 region is CASSLAVGQGGSGYTF. In nucleotides, the CDR3 is TGTGCCAGCAGCCTAGCAGTAGGTCAGGGGGGTAGCGGCTACACCTTC. The full variable domain, its missing parts supplied by reference TRBV11-2 and TRBJ1-2, is EAGVAQSPRYKIIEKRQSVAFWCNPISGHATLYWYQQILGQGPKLLIQFQNNGVVDDSQLPKDRFSAERLKGVDSTLKIQPAKLEDSAVYLCASSLAVGQGGSGYTFGSGTRLTVV.

V usage is TRBV5-6 and J usage is TRBJ2-2; D remains unclear. Germline loops: CDR1 SGHDT, CDR2 YYEEEE. This CDR3 is 14 amino acids long. V lost 0 bases and J 7 bases, leaving 10 bases between the germline ends. CDR3 protein: CASSLDIHVGELFF. The CDR3 DNA reads TGTGCCAGCAGCTTGGACATACACGTCGGGGAGCTGTTTTTT.

The CDR3 here is CASSPGLAKNIQYF. The CDR3 DNA is TGTGCCAGCTCACCGGGACTAGCCAAAAACATTCAGTACTTC. The J gene is TRBJ2-4, the V gene TRBV18; D perhaps matches TRBD2 (6 bases). Trimming removed 3 bases from V and 0 bases from J, with 6 bases in between. This CDR3 comprises 14 residues. Germline CDR1 reads KGHSH; CDR2 reads LQKENI.

V and J are TRBV3-1 (or the pseudogene TRBV3-2) and TRBJ2-2, with 8 bases that match TRBD1. This CDR3 comprises 15 residues. Losses at the gene ends were 1 base for V and 6 bases for J; bases not matched to a gene: 4. CDR1 and CDR2 (germline): LGHDT, YNNKEL (reference sequence). In nucleotides, the CDR3 is TGTGCCAGCAGCCAAGCGGCAGGGGGCTCCGGGGAGCTGTTTTTT. This encodes CASSQAAGGSGELFF.

This chain uses TRBV7-9 with TRBJ1-5; 7 bases line up with TRBD1. This CDR3 region has 14 residues. CDR1 and CDR2 (germline): SEHNR, FQNEAQ (reference sequence). V trimming: 4 bases; J trimming: 3 bases; junction bases outside the gene matches: 3. This chain's CDR3 is CASSSTGINQPQHF. The DNA for the CDR3 is TGTGCCAGCAGCTCGACAGGGATCAATCAGCCCCAGCATTTT. The entire variable domain, with the rest obtained from reference TRBV7-9 and TRBJ1-5, is as follows: DTGVSQNPRHKITKRGQNVTFRCDPISEHNRLYWYRQTLGQGPEFLTYFQNEAQLEKSRLLSDRFSAERPKGSFSTLEIQRTEQGDSAMYLCASSSTGINQPQHFGDGTRLSIL.

The chain's CDR3 is CASSGRQGFNEQYF. The CDR3 bases are TGTGCCAGCAGCGGACGACAGGGGTTCAACGAGCAGTACTTC. The rearrangement links TRBV9 to TRBJ2-7; 8 bases are shared with TRBD1. The CDR3 runs to 14 residues. Germline values: CDR1 SGDLS, CDR2 YYNGEE. V trimming: 3 bases; J trimming: 5 bases; junction bases outside the gene matches: 7.

This clone was detected only a few times. The CDR3 reads CASSRDFSTSYEQYF. CDR3 in DNA: TGTGCCAGCAGCAGGGACTTCTCAACCTCCTACGAGCAGTACTTC. The J gene is TRBJ2-7, the V gene TRBV6-5; TRBD2 might be the D (6 bases). CDR1 and CDR2 (germline): MNHEY, SVGAGI. The CDR3 runs 15 residues. Trimming took off 6 bases at V and 0 bases at J, with 15 bases between the two ends.

This chain joins TRBV28 and TRBJ1-2; tentatively, D is TRBD1 (6 bases). V was pared by 1 base and J by 4 bases, with 13 bases between. CDR3 length: 15 residues. Germline CDR1 is MDHEN and CDR2 is SYDVKM. DNA for the CDR3: TGTGCCAGCAGTTTATCAGGGACAAACGTCTATGGCTACACCTTC. Translated, it gives CASSLSGTNVYGYTF.

The CDR3 DNA follows: TGTGCCAGCAGCAATCGCGCTAAGGGAGCTAATTCACCCCTCCACTTT. Its translation is CASSNRAKGANSPLHF. The rearrangement links TRBV7-9 to TRBJ1-6; no clear D gene. Germline CDR1 SEHNR, CDR2 FQNEAQ (reference sequence). The V end lost 5 bases, the J end lost 6 bases, and 17 bases lay between the germline ends. This CDR3 has 16 amino acids.

The table lists this clone with a count of one. The chain joins TRBV10-3 to TRBJ2-7; no firm D call. V lost 7 bases, J lost 0 bases, and 13 bases lay in between. The CDR3 sequence is 14 residues long. Per the germline V gene, CDR1 is ENHRY and CDR2 is SYGVKD. The CDR3 loop reads CAINNPHDSYEQYF. The DNA of the CDR3 is TGTGCCATCAACAACCCCCACGACTCCTACGAGCAGTACTTC.

V usage is TRBV7-9 and J usage is TRBJ1-3; 7 bases map to TRBD1. After removal of 5 bases from V and 4 bases from J, the junction contained 11 bases not matched to a gene. Looked up from germline, CDR1 is SEHNR and CDR2 is FQNEAQ (reference sequence). The CDR3 consists of 16 residues. CDR3 sequence reads: CASSTRQGKSGNTIYF. CDR3 bases: TGTGCCAGCAGCACGCGACAGGGTAAATCGGGAAACACCATATATTTT.

The chain uses TRBV4-3 and TRBJ1-6, with TRBD1 matching over 12 bases. Per the germline V gene, CDR1 is LGHNA and CDR2 is YSLEER. V lost 4 bases and J lost 9; bases outside the gene matches: 4. The CDR3 is 15 residues long. CDR3 DNA: TGCGCCAGCAGCCTTGGGGGACAGGGGGCTTCACCCCTCCACTTT. As protein: CASSLGGQGASPLHF.

This clone came up a few times. The chain uses TRBV5-1 and TRBJ1-2, with TRBD1 matching over 7 bases. Per the germline V gene, CDR1 is SGHRS and CDR2 is YFSETQ. The CDR3 covers 14 residues. Losses at the gene ends were 4 bases for V and 4 bases for J; bases not matched to a gene: 7. The CDR3 sequence: CASSARQGIYGYTF. CDR3 nucleotide sequence: TGCGCCAGCAGCGCAAGACAGGGCATCTATGGCTACACCTTC.